This is a list of T cell receptor beta chains from one sample in a study of sequential checkpoint blockade in melanoma. Only in-frame clones appear in the TCRdb table, and some are missing; sequencing was by immunoSEQ multiplex PCR. The sample has around 18,000 clones; about 50% are singletons. Specimen: CD8+ T cells sorted from blood (inferred from file names), collected from a patient given nivolumab and ipilimumab in sequence. The receptors derive from a human donor with melanoma. CDR3s include the opening cysteine and the closing phenylalanine or tryptophan. The order of the fields is CDR3 protein, CDR3 DNA, V gene, J gene, D gene, clone size. D genes are given only for firm matches. Not all rows give a size; the values are once, few, many and, for expanded clones, a class.

CDR3: CAISAIGGSGNTIYF; DNA: TGTGCCATCAGCGCGATAGGGGGCTCTGGAAACACCATATATTTT; V: TRBV10-3; J: TRBJ1-3; D: -; size: -
CDR3: CAWSTSTQGITATGELFF; DNA: TGTGCCTGGAGTACCTCCACCCAGGGGATTACGGCCACCGGGGAGCTGTTTTTT; V: TRBV30; J: TRBJ2-2; D: -; size: -
CDR3: CASSPRLGLAGVSYEQYF; DNA: TGTGCCAGCAGCCCCAGACTAGGACTAGCGGGGGTTTCCTACGAGCAGTACTTC; V: TRBV7-9; J: TRBJ2-7; D: TRBD2; size: once
CDR3: CASSLRGNQVYGYTF; DNA: TGTGCCAGCAGCTTGAGAGGGAACCAGGTCTATGGCTACACCTTC; V: TRBV5-4; J: TRBJ1-2; D: -; size: -
CDR3: CASSPLEAVYEQYF; DNA: TGCGCCAGCAGCCCTTTGGAGGCAGTCTACGAGCAGTACTTC; V: TRBV5-1; J: TRBJ2-7; D: -; size: -
CDR3: CASSIASSGNTIYF; DNA: TGTGCCAGCAGCATAGCGAGCTCTGGAAACACCATATATTTT; V: TRBV6-6; J: TRBJ1-3; D: -; size: few
CDR3: CSVEEADSYEQYF; DNA: TGCAGCGTTGAAGAGGCGGACAGCTACGAGCAGTACTTC; V: TRBV29-1; J: TRBJ2-7; D: -; size: -
CDR3: CASSLIGANSPLHF; DNA: TGTGCCAGCAGCTTAATTGGGGCCAATTCACCCCTCCACTTT; V: TRBV11-1; J: TRBJ1-6; D: -; size: few
CDR3: CASSPLRGGGYEQYF; DNA: TGTGCCAGCAGCCCTCTTCGGGGGGGCGGGTACGAGCAGTACTTC; V: TRBV7-2; J: TRBJ2-7; D: TRBD2; size: -
CDR3: CASKGDAANYGYTF; DNA: TGTGCCAGCAAGGGGGACGCGGCGAACTATGGCTACACCTTC; V: TRBV9; J: TRBJ1-2; D: -; size: -
CDR3: CAWDRAGALGYTF; DNA: TGTGCCTGGGACAGGGCGGGCGCTCTTGGCTACACCTTC; V: TRBV30; J: TRBJ1-2; D: TRBD1; size: -
CDR3: CASSYGAGQETQYF; DNA: TGTGCCAGCAGTTACGGGGCAGGCCAAGAGACCCAGTACTTC; V: TRBV6-5; J: TRBJ2-5; D: -; size: -
CDR3: CASSTVGQGVSQPQHF; DNA: TGTGCCAGCAGTACGGTAGGACAGGGGGTCAGTCAGCCCCAGCATTTT; V: TRBV6-6; J: TRBJ1-5; D: TRBD1; size: -
CDR3: CSVESGHEYEQYF; DNA: TGCAGCGTTGAAAGCGGGCACGAATACGAGCAGTACTTC; V: TRBV29-1; J: TRBJ2-7; D: -; size: -
CDR3: CASSYTGTSYNEQFF; DNA: TGTGCCAGCAGCTATACCGGGACTTCTTACAATGAGCAGTTCTTC; V: TRBV6-5; J: TRBJ2-1; D: -; size: -
CDR3: CASGRTTRSPDTQYF; DNA: TGTGCCAGCGGGAGGACTACGCGATCCCCAGATACGCAGTATTTT; V: TRBV5-6; J: TRBJ2-3; D: -; size: -
CDR3: CAWSATGPYEQYF; DNA: TGTGCCTGGAGCGCGACAGGGCCCTACGAGCAGTACTTC; V: TRBV30; J: TRBJ2-7; D: TRBD1; size: -
CDR3: CASSSSAGTHKDEQFF; DNA: TGTGCCAGCAGCTCGTCGGCCGGGACTCACAAAGATGAGCAGTTCTTC; V: TRBV7-6; J: TRBJ2-1; D: -; size: -
CDR3: CASSLGIGAHANTGELFF; DNA: TGTGCCAGCAGTTTAGGTATAGGGGCTCACGCGAACACCGGGGAGCTGTTTTTT; V: TRBV28; J: TRBJ2-2; D: -; size: -
CDR3: CASSISGGLNEQFF; DNA: TGTGCCAGCAGCATTAGCGGGGGGCTCAATGAGCAGTTCTTC; V: TRBV7-3; J: TRBJ2-1; D: TRBD2; size: -
CDR3: CASSQGLEEQYF; DNA: TGTGCCAGCAGCCAGGGACTAGAGGAGCAGTACTTC; V: TRBV6-5; J: TRBJ2-7; D: TRBD2; size: -
CDR3: CASSPPGENGYTF; DNA: TGTGCCAGCTCACCACCGGGAGAGAATGGCTACACCTTC; V: TRBV18; J: TRBJ1-2; D: -; size: -
CDR3: CASSALGTGSRYGYTF; DNA: TGTGCCAGTAGCGCATTAGGGACAGGGAGCCGCTATGGCTACACCTTC; V: TRBV19; J: TRBJ1-2; D: TRBD1; size: -
CDR3: CAISDVGRGILDEQFF; DNA: TGTGCCATCAGTGACGTCGGCAGGGGGATATTGGATGAGCAGTTCTTC; V: TRBV10-3; J: TRBJ2-1; D: TRBD1; size: few
CDR3: CASSPLAEAFF; DNA: TGTGCCAGCAGCCCCCTCGCTGAAGCTTTCTTT; V: TRBV2; J: TRBJ1-1; D: -; size: -
CDR3: CASSIDRGTEAFF; DNA: TGTGCCAGCAGCATAGACAGGGGGACTGAAGCTTTCTTT; V: TRBV5-5; J: TRBJ1-1; D: TRBD1; size: -
CDR3: CASSLHPAGSYNEQFF; DNA: TGTGCCAGCAGCTTACACCCAGCGGGAAGCTACAATGAGCAGTTCTTC; V: TRBV13; J: TRBJ2-1; D: TRBD2; size: -
CDR3: CASSEVAGGNEKLFF; DNA: TGTGCCAGCAGTGAAGTGGCAGGGGGCAATGAAAAACTGTTTTTT; V: TRBV6-1; J: TRBJ1-4; D: TRBD1; size: once
CDR3: CASSQEDRGQETQYF; DNA: TGCGCCAGCAGCCAAGAGGACAGGGGGCAAGAGACCCAGTACTTC; V: TRBV4-1; J: TRBJ2-5; D: TRBD1; size: -
CDR3: CASGTGDEQYF; DNA: TGTGCCAGTGGCACAGGGGACGAGCAGTACTTC; V: TRBV19; J: TRBJ2-7; D: TRBD1; size: -
CDR3: CASTRVGTEAFF; DNA: TGTGCCAGTACCAGGGTTGGCACTGAAGCTTTCTTT; V: TRBV13; J: TRBJ1-1; D: -; size: -
CDR3: CASSERENNEQFF; DNA: TGTGCCAGCAGTGAGCGAGAAAACAATGAGCAGTTCTTC; V: TRBV6-1; J: TRBJ2-1; D: -; size: -
CDR3: CASSQWSAGLGYTF; DNA: TGCGCCAGCAGCCAATGGAGCGCAGGGCTTGGCTACACCTTC; V: TRBV23-1; J: TRBJ1-2; D: -; size: -
CDR3: CASSLTHTGNTEAFF; DNA: TGTGCCAGCAGCTTAACACACACGGGGAACACTGAAGCTTTCTTT; V: TRBV7-3; J: TRBJ1-1; D: -; size: -
CDR3: CSVEFPDRGHPYEQYF; DNA: TGCAGCGTTGAGTTCCCCGACAGGGGCCATCCCTACGAGCAGTACTTC; V: TRBV29-1; J: TRBJ2-7; D: TRBD1; size: -
CDR3: CASSTTGAVGTGELFF; DNA: TGTGCCAGCAGCACGACAGGGGCGGTCGGTACCGGGGAGCTGTTTTTT; V: TRBV7-7; J: TRBJ2-2; D: TRBD1; size: -
CDR3: CATGEASYGYTF; DNA: TGTGCCACCGGAGAGGCCAGCTATGGCTACACCTTC; V: TRBV10-3; J: TRBJ1-2; D: -; size: once
CDR3: CASGQTYYEQYF; DNA: TGTGCCAGCGGACAGACTTACTACGAGCAGTACTTC; V: TRBV2; J: TRBJ2-7; D: -; size: -
CDR3: CSVEDVAVNYGYTF; DNA: TGCAGCGTTGAAGACGTAGCAGTTAACTATGGCTACACCTTC; V: TRBV29-1; J: TRBJ1-2; D: -; size: -
CDR3: CASSLAGALSTDTQYF; DNA: TGTGCCAGCAGTTTAGCGGGGGCCCTAAGCACAGATACGCAGTATTTT; V: TRBV27; J: TRBJ2-3; D: -; size: -
CDR3: CASSLAKGAGTEAFF; DNA: TGCGCCAGCAGCTTGGCCAAAGGGGCGGGAACTGAAGCTTTCTTT; V: TRBV5-1; J: TRBJ1-1; D: -; size: few
CDR3: CASSLAGEDYEQYF; DNA: TGTGCCAGCAGCTTGGCGGGTGAAGACTACGAGCAGTACTTC; V: TRBV5-4; J: TRBJ2-7; D: -; size: medium-sized
CDR3: CASSPHPSRDTTNEKLFF; DNA: TGTGCCAGCAGCCCGCACCCCTCCCGGGACACAACTAATGAAAAACTGTTTTTT; V: TRBV7-9; J: TRBJ1-4; D: -; size: -
CDR3: CASSGQRDYSGANVLTF; DNA: TGCGCCAGCAGTGGACAGAGAGATTACTCTGGGGCCAACGTCCTGACTTTC; V: TRBV10-2; J: TRBJ2-6; D: -; size: once
CDR3: CASEGGGDYTF; DNA: TGCGCCAGCGAAGGGGGGGGAGACTACACCTTC; V: TRBV5-1; J: TRBJ1-2; D: -; size: -
CDR3: CASSWTGREQYF; DNA: TGTGCCAGCAGCTGGACAGGGCGAGAGCAGTACTTC; V: TRBV7-6; J: TRBJ2-7; D: TRBD1; size: -
CDR3: CASSLGVGVSYNEQFF; DNA: TGTGCCAGCAGCTTGGGAGTGGGCGTCTCCTACAATGAGCAGTTCTTC; V: TRBV5-6; J: TRBJ2-1; D: -; size: -
CDR3: CASSRAYSSIYNEQFF; DNA: TGTGCCAGCAGCCGCGCGTATTCATCGATATACAATGAGCAGTTCTTC; V: TRBV9; J: TRBJ2-1; D: -; size: few
CDR3: CASSSGASYNEQFF; DNA: TGTGCCAGCAGTTCAGGGGCTAGCTACAATGAGCAGTTCTTC; V: TRBV6-6; J: TRBJ2-1; D: -; size: -
CDR3: CASSIFRRNTEAFF; DNA: TGTGCCAGTAGTATTTTTAGGAGGAACACTGAAGCTTTCTTT; V: TRBV19; J: TRBJ1-1; D: -; size: -
CDR3: CASTGLAGVGADTQYF; DNA: TGTGCCAGCACGGGACTAGCGGGAGTGGGCGCAGATACGCAGTATTTT; V: TRBV7-8; J: TRBJ2-3; D: TRBD2; size: -
CDR3: CASSFVGTVSDGYTF; DNA: TGTGCCAGCAGTTTTGTTGGGACAGTTTCTGATGGCTACACCTTC; V: TRBV27; J: TRBJ1-2; D: TRBD1; size: -
CDR3: CASSEDSDYTDTQYF; DNA: TGTGCCAGCAGTGAAGATAGTGATTACACAGATACGCAGTATTTT; V: TRBV6-1; J: TRBJ2-3; D: -; size: few
CDR3: CATASGTGAEAFF; DNA: TGTGCCACAGCGTCCGGGACAGGGGCTGAAGCTTTCTTT; V: TRBV15; J: TRBJ1-1; D: TRBD1; size: -
CDR3: CASSLDARTSGSGYEQYF; DNA: TGTGCCAGCAGTTTAGATGCCCGGACTAGCGGGAGTGGATACGAGCAGTACTTC; V: TRBV28; J: TRBJ2-7; D: TRBD2; size: -
CDR3: CASSVAPDTQYF; DNA: TGTGCCAGCAGCGTAGCCCCGGATACGCAGTATTTT; V: TRBV9; J: TRBJ2-3; D: -; size: -
CDR3: CATSRGGVDRYLGLRTDTQYF; DNA: TGTGCCACCAGCAGGGGGGGGGTAGACAGATATTTGGGGTTAAGGACAGATACGCAGTATTTT; V: TRBV15; J: TRBJ2-3; D: TRBD2; size: -
CDR3: CASSPLAGEDTQYF; DNA: TGTGCCAGCAGTCCTCTAGCGGGGGAAGATACGCAGTATTTT; V: TRBV27; J: TRBJ2-3; D: TRBD2; size: -
CDR3: CASSYFPGQDTGELFF; DNA: TGTGCCAGCAGCTATTTTCCGGGACAAGACACCGGGGAGCTGTTTTTT; V: TRBV13; J: TRBJ2-2; D: -; size: -
CDR3: CASSIETTSGMTYEQYF; DNA: TGTGCCAGTAGTATAGAGACGACTAGCGGGATGACCTACGAGCAGTACTTC; V: TRBV19; J: TRBJ2-7; D: TRBD2; size: few